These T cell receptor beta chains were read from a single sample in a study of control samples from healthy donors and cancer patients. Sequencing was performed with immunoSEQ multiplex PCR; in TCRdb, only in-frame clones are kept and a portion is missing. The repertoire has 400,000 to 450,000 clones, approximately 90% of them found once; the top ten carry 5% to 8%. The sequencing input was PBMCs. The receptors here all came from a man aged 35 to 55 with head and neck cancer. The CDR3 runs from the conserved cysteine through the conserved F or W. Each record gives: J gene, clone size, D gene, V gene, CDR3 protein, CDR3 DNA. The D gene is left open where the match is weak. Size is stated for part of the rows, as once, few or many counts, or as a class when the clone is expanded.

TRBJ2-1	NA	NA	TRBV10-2	CASSESGTPLSYNEQFF	TGCGCCAGCAGTGAGTCGGGTACACCCCTCTCCTACAATGAGCAGTTCTTC
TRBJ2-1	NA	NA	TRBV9	CASSSQGTVYNEQFF	TGTGCCAGCAGCTCGCAGGGTACGGTTTACAATGAGCAGTTCTTC
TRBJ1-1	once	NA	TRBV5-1	CASSPYGMNTEAFF	TGCGCCAGCAGCCCCTACGGGATGAACACTGAAGCTTTCTTT
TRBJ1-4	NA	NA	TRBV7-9	CASSSWLGNAEKLFF	TGTGCCAGCAGCTCCTGGTTGGGAAATGCTGAAAAACTGTTTTTT
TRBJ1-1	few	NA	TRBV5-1	CASSPGESGRAFF	TGCGCCAGCAGCCCCGGCGAGTCGGGGAGAGCTTTCTTT
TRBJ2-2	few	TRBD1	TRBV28	CASSLHQGQGHTGELFF	TGTGCCAGCAGTTTACATCAGGGACAGGGCCACACCGGGGAGCTGTTTTTT
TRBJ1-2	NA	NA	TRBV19	CASSMVGARVSYGYTF	TGTGCCAGTAGTATGGTCGGTGCCAGGGTGAGTTACGGCTACACCTTC
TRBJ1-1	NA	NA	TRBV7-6	CASSLDGRPNTEAFF	TGTGCCAGCAGCTTGGATGGACGGCCTAACACTGAAGCTTTCTTT
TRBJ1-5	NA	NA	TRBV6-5	CASSYAGRAGNQPQHF	TGTGCCAGCAGTTACGCCGGCAGGGCAGGCAATCAGCCCCAGCATTTT
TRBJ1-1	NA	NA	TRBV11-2	CASSLFYGPSGDTEAFF	TGTGCCAGCAGCTTATTTTATGGGCCCTCAGGCGACACTGAAGCTTTCTTT
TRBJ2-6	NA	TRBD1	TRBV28	CASKSDRGSSGANVLTF	TGTGCCAGCAAGTCGGACAGGGGCAGCTCTGGGGCCAACGTCCTGACTTTC
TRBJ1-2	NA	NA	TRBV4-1	CASSQDRPGLDGYTF	TGCGCCAGCAGCCAAGATCGGCCGGGCTTGGATGGCTACACCTTC
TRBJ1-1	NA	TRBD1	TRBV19	CASSEDRIGSTEAFF	TGTGCCAGTAGTGAGGACAGGATCGGGAGCACTGAAGCTTTCTTT
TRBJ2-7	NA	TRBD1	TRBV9	CASSVRDSSYEQYF	TGTGCCAGCAGCGTCCGGGACAGCTCCTACGAGCAGTACTTC
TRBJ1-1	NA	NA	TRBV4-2	CASSQDLGRNTEAFF	TGTGCCAGCAGCCAAGATCTGGGTAGAAACACTGAAGCTTTCTTT
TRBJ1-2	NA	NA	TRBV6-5	CASSYSIGGGGYTF	TGTGCCAGCAGTTACTCGATAGGTGGGGGTGGCTACACCTTC
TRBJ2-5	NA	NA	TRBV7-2	CASSLAAGTLKETQYF	TGTGCCAGCAGCTTAGCGGCAGGGACCCTCAAAGAGACCCAGTACTTC
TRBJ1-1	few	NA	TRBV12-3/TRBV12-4	CASSFGGNTEAFF	TGTGCCAGCAGTTTCGGGGGTAACACTGAAGCTTTCTTT
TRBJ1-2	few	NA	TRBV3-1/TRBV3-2	CASSQDVAIYGYTF	TGTGCCAGCAGCCAAGATGTAGCGATCTATGGCTACACCTTC
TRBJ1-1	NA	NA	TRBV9	CASSSTAGNTEAFF	TGTGCCAGCAGCTCGACAGCGGGTAACACTGAAGCTTTCTTT
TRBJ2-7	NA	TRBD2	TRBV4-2	CASSLDPSGSPHEQYF	TGTGCCAGCAGCCTGGACCCCAGCGGGAGTCCACACGAGCAGTACTTC
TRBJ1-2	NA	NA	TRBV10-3	CAISDRGIYGYTF	TGTGCCATCAGTGATCGCGGGATCTATGGCTACACCTTC
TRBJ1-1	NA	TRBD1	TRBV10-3	CAISPTGRGTEAFF	TGTGCCATCAGTCCGACAGGGCGGGGCACTGAAGCTTTCTTT
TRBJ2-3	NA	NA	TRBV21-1	CASSKGTSGGMDTQYF	TGTGCCAGCAGCAAAGGGACTAGCGGGGGAATGGATACGCAGTATTTT
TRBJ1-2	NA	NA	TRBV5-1	CASSSPADYGYTF	TGCGCCAGCAGCTCACCAGCAGACTATGGCTACACCTTC
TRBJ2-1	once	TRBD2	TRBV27	CASSLRGTGTSGIRRFF	TGTGCCAGCAGTTTAAGGGGGACCGGGACTAGCGGGATTAGGCGGTTCTTC
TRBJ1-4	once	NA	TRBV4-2	CASSQEHSLKNEKLFF	TGTGCCAGCAGCCAAGAGCACAGCCTCAAAAATGAAAAACTGTTTTTT
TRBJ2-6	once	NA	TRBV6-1	CASSDPQGSGANVLTF	TGTGCCAGCAGTGATCCCCAGGGGTCTGGGGCCAACGTCCTGACTTTC
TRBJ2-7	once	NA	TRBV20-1	CSGRGIYEQYF	TGCAGTGGAAGGGGGATCTACGAGCAGTACTTC
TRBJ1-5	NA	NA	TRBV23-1	CASSQSWGGLPNQPQHF	TGCGCCAGCAGTCAATCGTGGGGGGGCCTCCCGAATCAGCCCCAGCATTTT
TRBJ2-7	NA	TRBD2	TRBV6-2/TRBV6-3	CASSYPGAGDYEQYF	TGTGCCAGCAGTTACCCGGGAGCGGGGGACTACGAGCAGTACTTC
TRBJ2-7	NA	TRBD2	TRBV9	CASSSGLADSYEQYF	TGTGCCAGCAGCTCTGGACTAGCGGACTCCTACGAGCAGTACTTC
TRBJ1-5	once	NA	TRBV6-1	CASSEKLGRGNQPQHF	TGTGCCAGCAGTGAAAAGTTGGGGAGGGGAAATCAGCCCCAGCATTTT
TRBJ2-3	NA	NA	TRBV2	CASSEGIVDSSTDTQYF	TGTGCCAGCAGTGAAGGGATCGTGGACAGTAGCACAGATACGCAGTATTTT
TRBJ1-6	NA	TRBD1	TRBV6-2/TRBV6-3	CASSRQGNSPLHF	TGTGCCAGCAGTAGACAGGGGAACTCACCCCTCCACTTT
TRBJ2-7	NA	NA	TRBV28	CASALGASPSTYEQYF	TGTGCCAGTGCTTTGGGGGCCTCCCCGTCTACCTACGAGCAGTACTTC
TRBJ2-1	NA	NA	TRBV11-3	CASSLTGRYNEQFF	TGTGCCAGCAGCTTAACAGGGCGCTACAATGAGCAGTTCTTC
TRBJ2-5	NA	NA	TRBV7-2	CASSLGALQETQYF	TGTGCCAGCAGCTTAGGAGCTTTACAAGAGACCCAGTACTTC
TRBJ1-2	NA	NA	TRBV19	CASSMGTRRNYGYTF	TGTGCCAGTAGTATGGGGACAAGACGAAACTATGGCTACACCTTC
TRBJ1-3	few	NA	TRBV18	CASSPIVLSGNTIYF	TGTGCCAGCTCACCCATAGTCCTATCTGGAAACACCATATATTTT
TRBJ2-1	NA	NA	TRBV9	CASSAPQQEQFF	TGTGCCAGCAGCGCCCCGCAACAGGAGCAGTTCTTC
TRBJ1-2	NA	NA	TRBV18	CASSPAVRERGYTF	TGTGCCAGCTCACCAGCGGTCAGGGAGAGAGGCTACACCTTC
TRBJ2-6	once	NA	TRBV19	CASSLRDFGANVLTF	TGTGCCAGTAGTCTAAGGGACTTTGGGGCCAACGTCCTGACTTTC
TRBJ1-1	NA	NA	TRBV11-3	CASSLTLNTEAFF	TGTGCCAGCAGCTTAACCCTTAACACTGAAGCTTTCTTT
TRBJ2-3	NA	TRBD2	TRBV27	CASAYGTSGGRGFYTQYF	TGTGCCAGCGCCTACGGGACTAGCGGGGGCCGGGGGTTTTATACGCAGTATTTT
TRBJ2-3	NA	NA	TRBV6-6	CASSKIRGAGSDTQYF	TGTGCCAGCAGTAAGATCCGGGGGGCAGGGTCAGATACGCAGTATTTT
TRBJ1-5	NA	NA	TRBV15	CATSRDQAVGAQHF	TGTGCCACCAGCAGAGATCAAGCCGTAGGGGCCCAGCATTTT
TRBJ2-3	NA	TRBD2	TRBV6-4	CASSDSASGGDTQYF	TGTGCCAGCAGTGACTCCGCTAGCGGGGGAGATACGCAGTATTTT
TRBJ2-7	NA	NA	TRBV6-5	CASSYSGIETSYEQYF	TGTGCCAGCAGTTACTCGGGCATAGAAACCTCCTACGAGCAGTACTTC
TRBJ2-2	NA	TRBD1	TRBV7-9	CASSRKQGAGPGELFF	TGTGCCAGCAGCCGAAAACAGGGGGCCGGGCCGGGGGAGCTGTTTTTT